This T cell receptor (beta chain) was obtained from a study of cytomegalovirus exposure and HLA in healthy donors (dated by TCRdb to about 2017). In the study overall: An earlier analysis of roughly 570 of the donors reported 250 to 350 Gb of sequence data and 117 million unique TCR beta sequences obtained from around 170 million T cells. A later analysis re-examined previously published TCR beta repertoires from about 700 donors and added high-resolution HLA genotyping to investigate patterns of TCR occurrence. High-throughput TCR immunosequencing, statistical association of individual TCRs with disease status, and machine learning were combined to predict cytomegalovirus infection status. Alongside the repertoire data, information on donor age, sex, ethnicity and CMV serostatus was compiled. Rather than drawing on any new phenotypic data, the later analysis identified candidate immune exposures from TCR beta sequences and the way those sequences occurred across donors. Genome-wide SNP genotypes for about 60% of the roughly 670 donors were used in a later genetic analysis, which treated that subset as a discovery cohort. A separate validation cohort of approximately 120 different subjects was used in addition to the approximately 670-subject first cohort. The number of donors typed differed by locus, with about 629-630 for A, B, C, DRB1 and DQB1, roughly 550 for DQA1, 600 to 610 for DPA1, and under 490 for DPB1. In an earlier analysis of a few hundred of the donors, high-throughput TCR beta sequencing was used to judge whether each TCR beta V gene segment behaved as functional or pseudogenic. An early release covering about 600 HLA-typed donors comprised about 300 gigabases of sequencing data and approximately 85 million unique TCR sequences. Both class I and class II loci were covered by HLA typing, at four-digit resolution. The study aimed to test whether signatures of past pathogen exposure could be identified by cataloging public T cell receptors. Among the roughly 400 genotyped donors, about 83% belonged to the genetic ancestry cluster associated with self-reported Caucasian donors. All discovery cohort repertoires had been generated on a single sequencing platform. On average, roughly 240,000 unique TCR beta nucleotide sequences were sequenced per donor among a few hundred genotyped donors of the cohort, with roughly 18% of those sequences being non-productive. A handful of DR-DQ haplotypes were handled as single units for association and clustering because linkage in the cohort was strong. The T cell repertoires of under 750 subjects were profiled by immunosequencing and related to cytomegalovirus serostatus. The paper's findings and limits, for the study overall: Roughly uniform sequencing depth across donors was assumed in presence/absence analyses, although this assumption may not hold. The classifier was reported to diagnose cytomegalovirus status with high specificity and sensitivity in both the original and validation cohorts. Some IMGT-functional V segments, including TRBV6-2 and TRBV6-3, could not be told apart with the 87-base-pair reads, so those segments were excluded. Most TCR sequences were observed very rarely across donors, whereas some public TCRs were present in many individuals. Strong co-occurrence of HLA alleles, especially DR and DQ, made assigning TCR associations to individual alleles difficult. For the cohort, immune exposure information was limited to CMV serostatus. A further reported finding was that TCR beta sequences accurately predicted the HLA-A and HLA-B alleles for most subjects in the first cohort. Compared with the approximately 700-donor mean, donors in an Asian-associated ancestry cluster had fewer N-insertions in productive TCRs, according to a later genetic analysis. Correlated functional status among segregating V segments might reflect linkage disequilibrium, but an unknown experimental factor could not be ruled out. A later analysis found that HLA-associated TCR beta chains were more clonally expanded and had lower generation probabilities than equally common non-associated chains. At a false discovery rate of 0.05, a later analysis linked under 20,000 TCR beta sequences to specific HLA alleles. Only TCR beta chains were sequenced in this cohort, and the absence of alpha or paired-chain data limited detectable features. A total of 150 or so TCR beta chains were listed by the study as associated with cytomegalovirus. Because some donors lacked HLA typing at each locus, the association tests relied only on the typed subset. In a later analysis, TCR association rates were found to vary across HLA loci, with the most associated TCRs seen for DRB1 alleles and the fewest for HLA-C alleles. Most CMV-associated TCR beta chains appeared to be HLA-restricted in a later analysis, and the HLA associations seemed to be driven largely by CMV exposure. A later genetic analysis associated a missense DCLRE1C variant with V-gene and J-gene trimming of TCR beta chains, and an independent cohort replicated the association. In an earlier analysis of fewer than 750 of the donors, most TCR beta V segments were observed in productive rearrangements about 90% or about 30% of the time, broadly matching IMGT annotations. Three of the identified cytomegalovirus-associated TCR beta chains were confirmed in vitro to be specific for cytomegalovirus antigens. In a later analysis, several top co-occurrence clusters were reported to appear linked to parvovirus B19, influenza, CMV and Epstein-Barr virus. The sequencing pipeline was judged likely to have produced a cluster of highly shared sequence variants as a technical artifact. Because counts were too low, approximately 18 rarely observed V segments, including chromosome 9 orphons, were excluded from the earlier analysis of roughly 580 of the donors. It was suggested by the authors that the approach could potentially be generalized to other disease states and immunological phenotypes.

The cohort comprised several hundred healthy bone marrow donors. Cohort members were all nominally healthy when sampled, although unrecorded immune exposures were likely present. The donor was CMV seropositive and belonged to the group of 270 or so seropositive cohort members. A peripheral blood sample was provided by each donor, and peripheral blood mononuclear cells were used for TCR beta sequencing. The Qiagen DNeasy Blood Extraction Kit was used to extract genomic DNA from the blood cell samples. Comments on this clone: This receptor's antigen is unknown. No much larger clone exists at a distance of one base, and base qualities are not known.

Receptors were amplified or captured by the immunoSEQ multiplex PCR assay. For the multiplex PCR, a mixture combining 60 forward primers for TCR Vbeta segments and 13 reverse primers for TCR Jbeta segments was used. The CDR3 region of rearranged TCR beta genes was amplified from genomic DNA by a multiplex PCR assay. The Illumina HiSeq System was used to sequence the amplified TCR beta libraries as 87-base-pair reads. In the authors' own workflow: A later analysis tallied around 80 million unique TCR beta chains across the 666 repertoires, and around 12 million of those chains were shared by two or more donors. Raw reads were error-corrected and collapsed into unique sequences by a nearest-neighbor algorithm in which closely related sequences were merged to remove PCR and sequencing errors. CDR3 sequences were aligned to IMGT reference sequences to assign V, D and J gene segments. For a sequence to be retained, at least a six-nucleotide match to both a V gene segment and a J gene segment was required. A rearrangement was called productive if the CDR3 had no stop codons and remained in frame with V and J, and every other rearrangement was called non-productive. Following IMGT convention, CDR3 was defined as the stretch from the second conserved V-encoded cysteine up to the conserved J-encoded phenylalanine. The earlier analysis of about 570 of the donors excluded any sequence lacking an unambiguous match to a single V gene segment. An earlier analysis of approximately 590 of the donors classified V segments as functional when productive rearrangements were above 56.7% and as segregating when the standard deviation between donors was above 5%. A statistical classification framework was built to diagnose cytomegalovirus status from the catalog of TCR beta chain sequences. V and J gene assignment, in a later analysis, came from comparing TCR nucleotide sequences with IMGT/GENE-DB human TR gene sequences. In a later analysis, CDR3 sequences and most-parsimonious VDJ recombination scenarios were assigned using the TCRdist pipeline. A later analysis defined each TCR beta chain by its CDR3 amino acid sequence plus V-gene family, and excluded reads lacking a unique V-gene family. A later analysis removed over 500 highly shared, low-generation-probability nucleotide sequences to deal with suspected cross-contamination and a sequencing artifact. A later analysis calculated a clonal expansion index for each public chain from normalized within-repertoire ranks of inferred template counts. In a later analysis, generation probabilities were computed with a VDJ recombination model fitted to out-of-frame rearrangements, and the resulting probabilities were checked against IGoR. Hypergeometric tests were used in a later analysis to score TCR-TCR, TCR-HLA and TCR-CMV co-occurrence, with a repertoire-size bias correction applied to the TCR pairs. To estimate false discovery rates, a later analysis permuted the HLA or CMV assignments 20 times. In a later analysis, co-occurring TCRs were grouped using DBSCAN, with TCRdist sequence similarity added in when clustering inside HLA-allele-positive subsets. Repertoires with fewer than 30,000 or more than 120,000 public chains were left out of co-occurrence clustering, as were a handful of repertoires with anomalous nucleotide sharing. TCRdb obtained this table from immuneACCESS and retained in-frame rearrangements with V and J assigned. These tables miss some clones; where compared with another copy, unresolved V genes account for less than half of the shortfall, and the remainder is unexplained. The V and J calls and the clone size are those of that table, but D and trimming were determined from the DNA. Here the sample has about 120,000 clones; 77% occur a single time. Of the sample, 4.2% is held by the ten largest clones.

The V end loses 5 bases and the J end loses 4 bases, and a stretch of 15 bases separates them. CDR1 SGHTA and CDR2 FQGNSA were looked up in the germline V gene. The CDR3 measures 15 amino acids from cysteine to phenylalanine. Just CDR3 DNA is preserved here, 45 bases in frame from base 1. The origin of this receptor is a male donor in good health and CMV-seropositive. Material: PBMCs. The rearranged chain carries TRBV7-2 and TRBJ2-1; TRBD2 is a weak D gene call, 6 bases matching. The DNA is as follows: TGTGCCAGCAGCCCACTGGGCGGGGCGTACAATGAGCAGTTCTTC. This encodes CASSPLGGAYNEQFF.